Below, 32 T cell receptor beta chains from the same sample are listed, as sequenced in a study of vaccination effects on CD4 cells after COVID-19. Here immunoSEQ multiplex PCR was the method, and the copy in TCRdb shows in-frame clones only, minus some. The table includes fewer than 25,000 clones, around 77% detected once. Their specific antigens are unknown. Antigen-specific CD4+ T cells expanded by the ViraFEST assay with viral peptide pools were then sequenced. With 9 to 11 days of culture completed, CD4+ T cells were isolated. As their vaccination, participants received two doses of either BNT162b2 or mRNA-1273. Sequenced here: CD4+ T cells from PBMCs cultured with HCoV-NL63 spike peptides, sampled after COVID-19 vaccination. The receptors come from a human donor who received a COVID-19 vaccine.

V is TRBV20-1 and J is TRBJ1-2; no reliable D call. Germline assignment: CDR1 DFQATT and CDR2 SNEGSKA (reference sequence). The CDR3 runs 12 residues. The germline V and J ends were trimmed by 3 bases and 8 bases, with 13 bases remaining between them. CDR3 region: CSASKGSGGYTF. CDR3 DNA: TGCAGTGCTAGTAAGGGATCGGGGGGCTACACCTTC.

The chain is built from TRBV3-1 (or the pseudogene TRBV3-2) and TRBJ2-3; the D gene is possibly TRBD1 (5 bases). This CDR3 region has 15 residues. Trimming took off 2 bases at V and 6 bases at J, with 15 bases between the two ends. Germline V gene lookup returns CDR1 LGHDT and CDR2 YNNKEL (reference sequence). The DNA for the CDR3 is TGTGCCAGCAGCCAAAGGGGATTTATGGTGGATACGCAGTATTTT. It codes for CASSQRGFMVDTQYF.

The chain is built from TRBV30 and TRBJ1-1; the D gene is possibly TRBD1 (6 bases). This CDR3 spans 13 amino acids. The V end lost 0 bases, the J end lost 5 bases, and 10 bases lay between the germline ends. The V gene's germline CDR1 is GTSNPN and CDR2 SVGIG (reference sequence). The CDR3 nucleotides are TGTGCCTGGAGTGTACAGGGTGTGACTGAAGCTTTCTTT. It specifies CAWSVQGVTEAFF.

This chain connects TRBV28 to TRBJ2-6; D possibly corresponds to TRBD2 (5 bases). V lost 4 bases, J lost 4 bases, and 23 bases lay in between. CDR1 and CDR2 (germline): MDHEN, SYDVKM. This CDR3 has 19 amino acids. This CDR3 reads CASSSPSWTGMQGANVLTF. CDR3 bases: TGTGCCAGCAGTTCCCCGTCCTGGACCGGGATGCAGGGGGCCAACGTCCTGACTTTC.

This clone was seen only once. This chain links TRBV28 with TRBJ1-4; D remains unclear. V dropped 3 bases and J dropped 8 bases, with 10 bases sitting between them. Germline V gene lookup returns CDR1 MDHEN and CDR2 SYDVKM. CDR3 length: 13 residues. CDR3 sequence reads: CASSFALREKLFF. The CDR3 nucleotides are TGTGCCAGCAGTTTTGCCCTTCGGGAAAAACTGTTTTTT.

This rearrangement joins TRBV6-1 to TRBJ2-7, with TRBD1 as a possible D gene (6 bases). The germline V and J ends were trimmed by 6 bases and 1 base, with 10 bases remaining between them. The V gene's germline CDR1 is MNHNS and CDR2 SASEGT. The CDR3 has 13 residues. The CDR3 nucleotides are TGTGCCAGCAGACGCGGACAGTCCTACGAGCAGTACTTC. Translating gives CASRRGQSYEQYF.

The chain employs TRBV7-9 and TRBJ2-7, with 10 nucleotides matching TRBD1. Looked up from germline, CDR1 is SEHNR and CDR2 is FQNEAQ (reference sequence). The CDR3 runs to 14 residues. V lost 1 base, J lost 6 bases, and 3 bases stayed unmatched. In DNA, the CDR3 is TGTGCCAGCAGCTTAGGACAGGGGGCAGGCGAGCAGTACTTC. It is translated as CASSLGQGAGEQYF.

Judged by abundance, this clone is medium-sized. Here the CDR3 reads CASRTVTGELFF. The CDR3 nucleotides read TGTGCCAGCAGGACTGTCACCGGGGAGCTGTTTTTT. This chain connects TRBV27 to TRBJ2-2; D is unclear. The germline CDR1 and CDR2 sequences are MNHEY and SMNVEV (reference sequence). The CDR3 extends over 12 amino acids. The V and J ends lost 6 bases and 4 bases respectively, with 6 bases between them.

In its sample, this clone was seen a few times. The chain recombines TRBV19 with TRBJ1-6; TRBD1 agrees at 9 bases. Germline-derived CDR1 and CDR2 are LNHDA and SQIVND (reference sequence). V was clipped by 7 bases and J by 10 bases; unmatched bases: 5. The CDR3 spans 13 residues. CDR3 region: CASTGTGSSPLHF. CDR3 bases: TGTGCCAGTACCGGGACAGGGTCGTCACCCCTCCACTTT.

The chain carries TRBV5-1 and TRBJ2-2; the match to TRBD1 covers 8 bases. J gave up 6 bases and V 5 bases, and 6 bases lay outside the gene matches. The CDR3 has 14 residues. CDR1 is SGHRS, CDR2 YFSETQ, per germline. CDR3 protein: CASRLRQGPGELFF. The CDR3, as DNA: TGCGCCAGCAGACTAAGACAGGGGCCCGGGGAGCTGTTTTTT.

The rearrangement uses TRBV5-6 and TRBJ2-5; D is unresolved. CDR3 size: 13 residues. Germline V CDR1 and CDR2: SGHDT, YYEEEE. V was cut by 6 bases and J by 2 bases, with 11 bases left in between. The CDR3 sequence: CASKYGTQETQYF. The CDR3 DNA is TGTGCCAGCAAGTATGGAACGCAAGAGACCCAGTACTTC.

This rearrangement joins TRBV5-4 to TRBJ1-1, with no clear D. The CDR3 totals 15 residues. Trimming stripped 4 bases from V and 0 bases from J, with 13 bases between. CDR1 is SGHNT and CDR2 is YYREEE in the germline V gene (reference sequence). The CDR3 bases are TGTGCCAGCAGCCCCCGCCAACAGTTGAACACTGAAGCTTTCTTT. It translates to CASSPRQQLNTEAFF.

The chain uses TRBV28 and TRBJ1-2; TRBD1 matches at 9 bases. This CDR3 region has 12 residues. Looked up from germline, CDR1 is MDHEN and CDR2 is SYDVKM. Trimming took 5 bases from V and 8 from J; bases not matched to a gene: 3. CDR3 nucleotide sequence: TGTGCCAGCAGTGAACAGGGGGCCGGCTACACCTTC. This encodes CASSEQGAGYTF.

The chain is built from TRBV7-2 and TRBJ2-7, with 12 positions matching TRBD2. CDR1 is SGHTA, CDR2 FQGNSA, per germline. The ends lost 5 bases at V and 10 bases at J; junction bases unmatched: 9. The CDR3 consists of 14 residues. The CDR3 here is CASSHRTSGIPQYF. The CDR3 nucleotides read TGTGCCAGCAGCCATCGGACTAGCGGGATCCCTCAGTACTTC.

This chain's CDR3 is CSASNLGRQADTDTQYF. The CDR3 DNA follows: TGCAGTGCTAGTAATTTAGGGCGACAGGCTGACACAGATACGCAGTATTTT. This rearrangement joins TRBV20-1 to TRBJ2-3; D may be TRBD1 (6 bases). Germline loops: CDR1 DFQATT, CDR2 SNEGSKA (reference sequence). The CDR3 runs to 17 residues. Trimming left V 3 bases short and J 2 bases short, with 21 bases between.

The V gene is TRBV10-3, the J gene TRBJ1-2, with D possibly being TRBD1 (5 bases). CDR1 is ENHRY and CDR2 is SYGVKD in the germline V gene. The V end lost 6 bases, the J end lost 8 bases, and 16 bases lay between the germline ends. This CDR3 is built from 13 residues. For the CDR3, the DNA is TGTGCCATCAGGTCTTCCGGGACCGACGGCTACACCTTC. Translated: CAIRSSGTDGYTF.

This clone was seen only a few times. The J gene is TRBJ1-4, the V gene TRBV4-1; perhaps TRBD1 as D (6 bases). The CDR3 contains 17 residues. V lost 3 bases and J lost 4, with 18 bases in between. The germline gives CDR1 MGHRA, CDR2 YSYEKL. CDR3 residues: CASSQGRSGDRNEKLFF. Here the CDR3 DNA reads TGCGCCAGCAGCCAGGGCCGTTCAGGGGACCGTAATGAAAAACTGTTTTTT.

The CDR3 protein is CASSLVNEAFF. Written as DNA, the CDR3 is TGTGCCAGCAGCTTAGTGAATGAAGCTTTCTTT. The genes are TRBV7-2 and TRBJ1-1; the D is unclear. V was trimmed by 1 base and J by 7 bases, leaving 4 bases between them. Germline values: CDR1 SGHTA, CDR2 FQGNSA. The CDR3 covers 11 residues.

This sequence joins TRBV19 and TRBJ1-1; D possibly corresponds to TRBD1 (5 bases). CDR1 and CDR2 (germline): LNHDA, SQIVND (reference sequence). V gave up 2 bases and J gave up 4 bases, with 11 bases separating them. The CDR3 extends over 14 amino acids. The CDR3 DNA reads TGTGCCAGTAGTATAAACACGGGGGGCACTGAAGCTTTCTTT. It encodes CASSINTGGTEAFF.

The rearrangement links TRBV6-2 or TRBV6-3 to TRBJ2-1; 7 bases map to TRBD1. This CDR3 spans 14 amino acids. The V segment lost 6 bases and the J segment 4 bases; nucleotides outside the gene matches: 6. CDR1 is MNHEY, CDR2 SVGEGT, per germline. In DNA form, the CDR3 reads TGTGCCAGCAGCCGTACAGGGGTTTACAATGAGCAGTTCTTC. Its protein is CASSRTGVYNEQFF.

V is TRBV12-3 or TRBV12-4 and J is TRBJ2-2, with 8 bases aligning to TRBD2. Germline trimming cut 6 bases from V and 5 bases from J; bases unmatched to any gene: 2. CDR3 length equals 13 residues. The CDR3, as DNA: TGTGCCAGCAGGGGGACTAGAACCGGGGAGCTGTTTTTT. Translated: CASRGTRTGELFF.

The chain combines TRBV10-3 with TRBJ1-1; no clear D gene. The germline CDR1 and CDR2 sequences are ENHRY and SYGVKD. The length of the CDR3 is 13 residues. The V end was cut by 7 bases, the J end by 0 bases, with 9 bases between. The CDR3 here is CAITRGVNTEAFF. Written as DNA, the CDR3 is TGTGCCATCACGCGAGGAGTGAACACTGAAGCTTTCTTT.

The J gene is TRBJ2-5, the V gene TRBV28; D is undetermined. The CDR3 loop spans 13 amino acids. V was cut by 1 base and J by 5 bases, with 8 bases left in between. Per germline, CDR1 MDHEN and CDR2 SYDVKM. In DNA form, the CDR3 reads TGTGCCAGCAGTTTATCGGCCAGGGAGACCCAGTACTTC. Its translation is CASSLSARETQYF.

The rearrangement links TRBV28 to TRBJ1-5, with D unresolved. Trimming shortened V by 8 bases and J by 6 bases, and 11 bases separated the two germline ends. Per germline, CDR1 MDHEN and CDR2 SYDVKM. CDR3 length: 12 residues. CDR3 amino acids: CASRPGGQPQHF. For the CDR3, the DNA is TGTGCCAGCCGCCCTGGAGGTCAGCCCCAGCATTTT.

V gene TRBV28 combines with J gene TRBJ2-3, with TRBD2 matching over 8 bases. The CDR3 is made up of 13 amino acids. Germline V CDR1 and CDR2: MDHEN, SYDVKM. V trimming: 10 bases; J trimming: 0 bases; junction bases outside the gene matches: 3. The CDR3 DNA reads as TGTGCCACCTCTAGCGGGAGCACAGATACGCAGTATTTT. This encodes CATSSGSTDTQYF.

This clone was observed a single time. One end of the junction is discordant with germline, which a read error may explain. J is TRBJ1-2 and V is TRBV7-9; D is possibly TRBD1 (5 bases). CDR1 and CDR2 from the germline V gene are SEHNR and FQNEAQ (reference sequence). This CDR3 is 13 amino acids long. CDR3 nucleotides: TGTGTCAGCAGCGGGGCGGCAGACTATGGCTACACCTTC. Protein product: CVSSGAADYGYTF.

This sequence joins TRBV6-2 or TRBV6-3 and TRBJ1-2; D is perhaps TRBD1 (6 bases). This CDR3 spans 18 amino acids. Per the germline V gene, CDR1 is MNHEY and CDR2 is SVGEGT. Trimming removed 0 bases at V and 7 bases at J, with 24 bases between. In DNA, the CDR3 is TGTGCCAGCAGTTACTCGGGCCAGACAGGCCGGGCTTCGCGTGGCTACACCTTC. This gives the protein CASSYSGQTGRASRGYTF.

This chain joins TRBV5-1 and TRBJ2-1, with TRBD1 identical over 9 bases. The V gene's germline CDR1 is SGHRS and CDR2 YFSETQ. The V and J ends lost 3 bases and 3 bases, in that order; junction bases with no gene match: 4. The CDR3 sequence is 15 residues long. CDR3 residues: CASSSQGANYNEQFF. Here the CDR3 DNA reads TGCGCCAGCAGCTCACAGGGGGCAAACTACAATGAGCAGTTCTTC.

V is TRBV20-1 and J is TRBJ2-7; D uncertain. Germline CDR1 is DFQATT and CDR2 is SNEGSKA (reference sequence). This CDR3 spans 11 amino acids. The V end was cut by 2 bases, the J end by 4 bases, with 6 bases between. DNA for the CDR3: TGCAGTGCTAGAAACGGTTACGAGCAGTACTTC. This translates into CSARNGYEQYF.

This clone appeared a single time. The chain couples TRBV29-1 to TRBJ1-2; a possible D gene is TRBD1 (6 bases). Trimming took off 5 bases at V and 4 bases at J, with 11 bases between the two ends. CDR3 size: 12 residues. The germline CDR1 and CDR2 sequences are SQVTM and ANQGSEA. DNA of the CDR3: TGCAGCGTTCCGGACAGTGGCTATGGCTACACCTTC. It encodes CSVPDSGYGYTF.

This sequence joins TRBV6-4 and TRBJ2-1; 10 nucleotides line up with TRBD2. This CDR3 comprises 16 residues. V gave up 8 bases and J gave up 4 bases; unmatched junction bases: 11. CDR1 is MRHNA and CDR2 is SNTAGT in the germline V gene. CDR3 coding DNA: TGTGCCAGCTCCTGGACTAGCGGAAGAGGGTACAATGAGCAGTTCTTC. It encodes CASSWTSGRGYNEQFF.

CDR3 residues: CASSLLTGGINEKLFF. Here the CDR3 DNA reads TGTGCCAGCAGTTTGTTGACAGGGGGCATTAATGAAAAACTGTTTTTT. The J gene is TRBJ1-4, the V gene TRBV28; TRBD1 matches 10 bases. Germline V gene data show CDR1 as MDHEN and CDR2 as SYDVKM. The junction had 5 bases not matched to a gene; V was cut back by 3 bases and J by 4 bases. This CDR3 has 16 residues.